This T cell receptor (beta chain) was documented in a study of shared clonotypes between healthy human individuals. Study-wide results and caveats: Memory subsets generally showed lower estimated richness than naive subsets. Rarefaction gave evidence that sorted-subset sequencing remained incomplete despite large depth.

Turning to this clone: The antigen remains undetermined.

The naive CD8 subset, CD45RO-negative cells positively selected for CCR7, excluded terminally differentiated effector memory CD45RA+ cells. All of the donors resided in Nashville, Tennessee, and each was a Caucasian adult. Assay execution proceeded at the deep level. Data came from immunoSEQ multiplex PCR; TCRdb stores just in-frame clones and leaves some out. This repertoire shows 500,000 to 700,000 clones, roughly 95% found once; its top ten account for around 0.11%. Trimming shortened V by 1 base and J by 7 bases, and 12 bases separated the two germline ends. The germline V gene encodes CDR1 SGHDT and CDR2 YYEEEE. This CDR3 spans 14 amino acids.

This receptor was taken from a woman aged 30 to 39 in good health. The sample taken for sequencing was naive CD8+ T cells sorted from blood. V is TRBV5-6 and J is TRBJ2-1; no reliable D call. The DNA of the CDR3 is TGTGCCAGCAGCTTGAGTGTCGTTTCGAATGAGCAGTTCTTC. Its translation is CASSLSVVSNEQFF.